The clone carrying this T cell receptor (beta chain) appeared many times. The antigen remains unidentified. J lost 6 bases, V lost 2 bases, and 11 bases had no gene match. The germline V gene has CDR1 SGHRS and CDR2 YFSETQ. The CDR3 consists of 16 residues. Attached unique molecular identifiers marked individual cDNA molecules. MiXCR, applied by TCRdb to the 5' RACE reads, yields one record per CDR3 protein. The sample consists of just under 65,000 distinct CDR3 sequences, 7.5% to 9% of them appearing once. This specimen comes from a study of early T cells in non-severe SARS-CoV-2 infection. Study information: Unsorted whole blood bulk RNA was sequenced, with unpaired chains. General study points: Using VDJdb, the matching emphasized anti-spike CD8 responses while missing private and CD4 specificities.

Here the sequenced sample was whole blood, taken at baseline. This sequence was found in an adult who was a healthcare worker with PCR-confirmed SARS-CoV-2 infection or an uninfected control (not recorded which). The gene calls are TRBV5-1 and TRBJ2-1, with 7 nucleotides matching TRBD2. CDR3 residues: CASSFPPAGDPNEQFF. CDR3 coding DNA: TGCGCCAGCAGCTTCCCTCCGGCGGGAGACCCCAATGAGCAGTTCTTC.